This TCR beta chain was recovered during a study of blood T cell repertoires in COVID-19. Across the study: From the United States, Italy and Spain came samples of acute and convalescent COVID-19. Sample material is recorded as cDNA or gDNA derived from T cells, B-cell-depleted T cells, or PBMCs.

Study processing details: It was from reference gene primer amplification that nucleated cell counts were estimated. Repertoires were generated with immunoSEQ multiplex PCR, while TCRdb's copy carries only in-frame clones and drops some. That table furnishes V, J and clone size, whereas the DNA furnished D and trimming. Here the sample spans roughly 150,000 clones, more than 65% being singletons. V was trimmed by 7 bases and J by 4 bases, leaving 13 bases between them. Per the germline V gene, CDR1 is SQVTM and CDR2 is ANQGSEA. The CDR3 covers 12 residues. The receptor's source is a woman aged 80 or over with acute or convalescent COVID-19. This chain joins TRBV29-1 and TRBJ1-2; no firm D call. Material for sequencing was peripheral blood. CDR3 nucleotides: TGCAGCGCAAATCGGGGATTCTATGGCTACACCTTC. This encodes CSANRGFYGYTF.